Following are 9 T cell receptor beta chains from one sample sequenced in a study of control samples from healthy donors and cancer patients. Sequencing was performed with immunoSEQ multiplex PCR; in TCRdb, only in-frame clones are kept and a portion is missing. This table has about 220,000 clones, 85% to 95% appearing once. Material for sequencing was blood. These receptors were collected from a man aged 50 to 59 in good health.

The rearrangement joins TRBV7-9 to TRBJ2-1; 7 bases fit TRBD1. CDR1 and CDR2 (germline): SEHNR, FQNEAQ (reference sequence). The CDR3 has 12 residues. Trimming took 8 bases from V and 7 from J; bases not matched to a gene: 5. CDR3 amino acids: CASGEQGNEQFF. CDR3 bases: TGTGCCAGCGGGGAACAGGGGAATGAGCAGTTCTTC.

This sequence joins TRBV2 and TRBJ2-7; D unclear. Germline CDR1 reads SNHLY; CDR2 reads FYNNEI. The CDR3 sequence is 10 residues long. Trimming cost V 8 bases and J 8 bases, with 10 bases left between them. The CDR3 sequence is CASSVQQQYF. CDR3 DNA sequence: TGTGCCAGCTCGGTTCAGCAGCAGTACTTC.

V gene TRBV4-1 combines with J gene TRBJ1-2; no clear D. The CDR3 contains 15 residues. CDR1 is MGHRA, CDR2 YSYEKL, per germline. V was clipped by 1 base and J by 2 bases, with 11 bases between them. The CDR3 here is CASSQGPQANYGYTF. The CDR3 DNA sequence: TGCGCCAGCAGCCAAGGTCCCCAGGCGAACTATGGCTACACCTTC.

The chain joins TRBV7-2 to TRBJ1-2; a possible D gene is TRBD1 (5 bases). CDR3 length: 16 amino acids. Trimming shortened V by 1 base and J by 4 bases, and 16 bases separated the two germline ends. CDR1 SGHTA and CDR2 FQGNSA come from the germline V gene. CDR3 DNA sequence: TGTGCCAGCAGCTTAGGCGGAGGGCAGGGTAGCTATGGCTACACCTTC. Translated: CASSLGGGQGSYGYTF.

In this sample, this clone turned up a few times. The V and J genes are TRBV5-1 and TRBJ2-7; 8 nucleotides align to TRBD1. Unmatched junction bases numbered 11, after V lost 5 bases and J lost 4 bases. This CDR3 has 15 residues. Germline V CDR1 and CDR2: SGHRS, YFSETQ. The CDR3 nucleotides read TGCGCCAGCAGGTCGGTTTCAGGGGGCTTGTACGAGCAGTACTTC. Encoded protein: CASRSVSGGLYEQYF.

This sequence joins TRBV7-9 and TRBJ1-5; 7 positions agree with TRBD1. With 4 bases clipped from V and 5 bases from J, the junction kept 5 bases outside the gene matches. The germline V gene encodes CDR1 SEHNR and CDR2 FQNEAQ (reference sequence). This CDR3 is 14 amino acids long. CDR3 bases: TGTGCCAGCAGCTATGGACAGGAGGATCAGCCCCAGCATTTT. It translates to CASSYGQEDQPQHF.

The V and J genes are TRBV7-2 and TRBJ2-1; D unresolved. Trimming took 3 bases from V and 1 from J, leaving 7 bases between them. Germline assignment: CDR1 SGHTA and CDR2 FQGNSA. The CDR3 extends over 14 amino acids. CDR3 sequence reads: CASSFQPSYNEQFF. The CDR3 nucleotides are TGTGCCAGCAGCTTTCAACCGTCCTACAATGAGCAGTTCTTC.

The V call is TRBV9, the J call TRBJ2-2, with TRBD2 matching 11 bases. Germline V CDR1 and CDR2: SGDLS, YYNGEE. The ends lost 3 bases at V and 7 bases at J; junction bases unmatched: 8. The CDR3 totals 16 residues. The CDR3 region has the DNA TGTGCCAGCAGCGCGCCGGGACTAGCGGTTGGCGGGGAGCTGTTTTTT. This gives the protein CASSAPGLAVGGELFF.

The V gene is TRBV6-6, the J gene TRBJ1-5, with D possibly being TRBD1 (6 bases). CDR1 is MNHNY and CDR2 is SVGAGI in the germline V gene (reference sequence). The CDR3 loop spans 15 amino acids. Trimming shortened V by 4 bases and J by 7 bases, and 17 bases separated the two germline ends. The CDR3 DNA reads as TGTGCCAGCAGTTCAACAGGGATGGGGGTGCAGCCCCAGCATTTT. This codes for CASSSTGMGVQPQHF.